One sample yielded the 25 T cell receptor beta chains listed below, sequenced in a study of early stage breast cancer tumors. Some clones are missing from TCRdb's copy, which holds only in-frame ones; the method was immunoSEQ multiplex PCR. Of about 46,000 clones in the sample, 78% were seen once. The sequenced material came from blood. The receptors stem from a person aged 40 to 49 with breast cancer.

The V gene is TRBV15, the J gene TRBJ1-4; 7 nucleotides match TRBD1. CDR1 and CDR2 from the germline V gene are LNHNV and YYDKDF (reference sequence). This CDR3 is 14 amino acids long. The ends lost 5 bases at V and 5 bases at J; junction bases unmatched: 5. CDR3 sequence (DNA): TGTGCCACCAGCCCCGGGACAGCAAATGAAAAACTGTTTTTT. As protein: CATSPGTANEKLFF.

This rearrangement joins TRBV7-2 to TRBJ2-3, with D possibly matching TRBD2 (5 bases). CDR1 is SGHTA and CDR2 is FQGNSA in the germline V gene. Deletions cut 5 bases from V and 5 bases from J, with 20 bases between. This CDR3 comprises 16 residues. DNA of the CDR3: TGTGCCAGCAGCCCCGCCGGCGGTCCTGCGGGAGATACGCAGTATTTT. It is translated as CASSPAGGPAGDTQYF.

The rearrangement links TRBV25-1 to TRBJ2-1; D gene unclear. CDR1 is MGHDK and CDR2 is SYGVNS in the germline V gene. The CDR3 totals 17 residues. V lost 1 base, J lost 0 bases, and 13 bases lay in between. CDR3 sequence reads: CASSEFKGLGSYNEQFF. CDR3 nucleotide sequence: TGTGCCAGCAGTGAATTTAAGGGCTTAGGCTCCTACAATGAGCAGTTCTTC.

This clone was observed a few times. The J gene is TRBJ1-4, the V gene TRBV19; the D gene is possibly TRBD1 (5 bases). The V and J ends lost 4 bases and 4 bases respectively, with 7 bases between them. Germline V CDR1 and CDR2: LNHDA, SQIVND (reference sequence). This CDR3 comprises 13 residues. CDR3 coding DNA: TGTGCCAGTAGTAGGCAGGGTAATGAAAAACTGTTTTTT. This sequence encodes CASSRQGNEKLFF. The full variable domain, its missing parts supplied by reference TRBV19 and TRBJ1-4, is DGGITQSPKYLFRKEGQNVTLSCEQNLNHDAMYWYRQDPGQGLRLIYYSQIVNDFQKGDIAEGYSVSREKKESFPLTVTSAQKNPTAFYLCASSRQGNEKLFFGSGTQLSVL.

The chain combines TRBV5-4 with TRBJ2-1, with D perhaps TRBD1 (6 bases). CDR1 SGHNT and CDR2 YYREEE come from the germline V gene (reference sequence). The V end was cut by 6 bases, the J end by 8 bases, with 24 bases between. The CDR3 is 16 residues long. The CDR3: CASTAGTMVRPHEQFF. The CDR3 DNA sequence: TGTGCCAGCACGGCCGGGACAATGGTAAGGCCACATGAGCAGTTCTTC.

About this clone: At the DNA level, this CDR3 is encoded by other sequences in the same sample as well. The chain is built from TRBV11-2 and TRBJ2-5, with D unclear. The CDR3 consists of 11 residues. Deletions cut 2 bases from V and 4 bases from J, with 2 bases between. Per the germline V gene, CDR1 is SGHAT and CDR2 is FQNNGV. The CDR3 loop reads CASSLSETQYF. CDR3 DNA sequence: TGTGCCAGCAGCTTATCAGAGACCCAGTACTTC.

The gene calls are TRBV19 and TRBJ2-3, with D possibly TRBD2 on 6 matching bases. This CDR3 has 16 amino acids. The V end lost 4 bases, the J end lost 2 bases, and 16 bases lay between the germline ends. From germline, CDR1 is LNHDA and CDR2 SQIVND (reference sequence). The CDR3 sequence: CASSTRDSKHTDTQYF. The CDR3 region has the DNA TGTGCCAGTAGTACTCGGGACTCGAAACACACAGATACGCAGTATTTT.

The chain employs TRBV5-1 and TRBJ1-2; 7 nucleotides line up with TRBD1. Germline V gene sequence: CDR1 SGHRS, CDR2 YFSETQ. The CDR3 is 15 residues long. V was pared by 7 bases and J by 6 bases, with 15 bases of the junction left unmatched. CDR3 region: CASSLAWSGGDGYTF. The CDR3 bases are TGCGCCAGCTCTTTAGCCTGGTCAGGGGGAGATGGCTACACCTTC.

This clone has only a few counts. V usage is TRBV10-3 and J usage is TRBJ1-1; unclear D gene. The ends were cut back, 1 base at V and 5 bases at J, with 8 bases in the middle. CDR3 length: 13 amino acids. CDR1 ENHRY and CDR2 SYGVKD come from the germline V gene. The CDR3 coding sequence is TGTGCCATCAGTGAGTTACCCCAGACTGAAGCTTTCTTT. This codes for CAISELPQTEAFF.

The chain combines TRBV6-5 with TRBJ1-2, with a weak D call TRBD1 (6 bases). The V end lost 2 bases, the J end lost 10 bases, and 17 bases lay between the germline ends. The germline V gene encodes CDR1 MNHEY and CDR2 SVGAGI. The CDR3 has 14 residues. CDR3 region: CASSYRQALSDYTF. In nucleotides, the CDR3 is TGTGCCAGCAGTTACAGACAGGCCCTGAGCGACTACACCTTC.

This clone was counted a few times. This chain connects TRBV5-3 to TRBJ2-5; no clear D. TRBV5-3 belongs to the ORF category, with a function that is uncertain. This CDR3 is built from 15 residues. V gave up 3 bases and J gave up 2 bases, with 14 bases separating them. The CDR3 sequence is CARSSVETVQETQYF. CDR3 in DNA: TGTGCCAGAAGCTCCGTGGAGACCGTACAAGAGACCCAGTACTTC.

The chain combines TRBV4-1 with TRBJ2-1; TRBD2 matches 10 bases. The CDR3 totals 15 residues. Unmatched junction bases numbered 0, after V lost 1 base and J lost 3 bases. From germline, CDR1 is MGHRA and CDR2 YSYEKL. CDR3 loop: CASSQASGSYNEQFF. The DNA of the CDR3 is TGCGCCAGCAGCCAAGCTAGCGGGAGCTACAATGAGCAGTTCTTC.

This clone was observed a handful of times. The gene calls are TRBV2 and TRBJ2-1; D unclear. The CDR3 runs to 13 residues. The V and J ends lost 3 bases and 6 bases respectively, with 9 bases between them. Germline CDR1 and CDR2: SNHLY and FYNNEI. The CDR3 region is CASSDLAGNEQFF. As DNA, the CDR3 is TGTGCCAGCAGTGATCTGGCCGGCAATGAGCAGTTCTTC.

The chain combines TRBV19 with TRBJ2-7, with D perhaps TRBD1 (6 bases). CDR1 is LNHDA, CDR2 SQIVND, per germline (reference sequence). The CDR3 is 14 amino acids. V was cut by 4 bases and J by 1 base, with 11 bases left in between. The chain's CDR3 is CASSTGRGSYEQYF. For the CDR3, the DNA is TGTGCCAGTAGTACGGGCAGGGGATCCTACGAGCAGTACTTC. Filled out from reference TRBV19 and TRBJ2-7, the complete variable domain reads DGGITQSPKYLFRKEGQNVTLSCEQNLNHDAMYWYRQDPGQGLRLIYYSQIVNDFQKGDIAEGYSVSREKKESFPLTVTSAQKNPTAFYLCASSTGRGSYEQYFGPGTRLTVT.

The V gene is TRBV11-2, the J gene TRBJ2-7, with TRBD2 matching over 8 bases. The V gene end was trimmed by 2 bases and the J gene end by 0 bases; junction bases not matched to a gene: 3. Per the germline V gene, CDR1 is SGHAT and CDR2 is FQNNGV. This CDR3 has 15 residues. This chain's CDR3 is CASSLLAGSSYEQYF. The DNA of the CDR3 is TGTGCCAGCAGCTTACTAGCGGGTAGCTCCTACGAGCAGTACTTC.

The CDR3 loop reads CASSESTVNTEAFF. CDR3 DNA: TGTGCCAGCAGTGAATCTACAGTGAACACTGAAGCTTTCTTT. The V call is TRBV6-1, the J call TRBJ1-1; D not certain. Germline values: CDR1 MNHNS, CDR2 SASEGT. Trimming shortened V by 2 bases and J by 0 bases, and 7 bases separated the two germline ends. The CDR3 totals 14 residues.

The chain carries TRBV11-3 and TRBJ2-7; possible D gene TRBD1, 6 bases. Trimming cost V 5 bases and J 5 bases, with 10 bases left between them. This CDR3 has 12 residues. CDR1 and CDR2 (germline): SGHNT, YENEEA. CDR3 sequence reads: CASSRTANEQYF. CDR3 DNA sequence: TGTGCCAGCAGCCGGACAGCCAACGAGCAGTACTTC.

The rearrangement joins TRBV7-8 to TRBJ2-1; 13 bases map to TRBD2. V lost 5 bases and J lost 6; bases outside the gene matches: 4. Germline CDR1 SGHVS, CDR2 FQNEAQ. The length of the CDR3 is 15 residues. The CDR3 spells CASSLGTSGINEQFF. CDR3 nucleotides: TGTGCCAGCAGCCTCGGGACTAGCGGGATCAATGAGCAGTTCTTC.

The CDR3 DNA reads TGTGCCAGCAGCTCACCCGCGCCTAGCGGGAGCGGGAGGGAGGAGACCCAGTACTTC. Its protein product is CASSSPAPSGSGREETQYF. This chain links TRBV7-2 with TRBJ2-5; 10 nucleotides align to TRBD2. Losses at the gene ends were 4 bases for V and 5 bases for J; bases not matched to a gene: 19. The V gene's germline CDR1 is SGHTA and CDR2 FQGNSA. There are 19 residues in the CDR3.

The chain employs TRBV10-3 and TRBJ2-3; 7 positions agree with TRBD1. The trim removed 2 bases at V and 6 bases at J, leaving 8 bases unmatched. The CDR3 length is 15 residues. Looked up from germline, CDR1 is ENHRY and CDR2 is SYGVKD. The CDR3 protein is CAISEGQVSRDTQYF. CDR3 DNA: TGTGCCATCAGTGAGGGACAGGTGTCAAGGGATACGCAGTATTTT.

The chain couples TRBV19 to TRBJ1-5; D perhaps matches TRBD1 (5 bases). Trimming stripped 4 bases from V and 0 bases from J, with 10 bases between. The CDR3 totals 15 residues. Germline V gene lookup returns CDR1 LNHDA and CDR2 SQIVND (reference sequence). CDR3 sequence (DNA): TGTGCCAGTAGTAGGTTGGGGGATAGCAATCAGCCCCAGCATTTT. Translating gives CASSRLGDSNQPQHF.

This chain connects TRBV10-3 to TRBJ2-1; 7 positions agree with TRBD1. The CDR3 totals 20 residues. Unmatched junction bases numbered 27, after V lost 6 bases and J lost 7 bases. The V gene's germline CDR1 is ENHRY and CDR2 SYGVKD. Written as DNA, the CDR3 is TGTGCCATCAGAAGTAGTACAGGGGTGATGAGTGAGGGGTGGGTGAATGAGCAGTTCTTC. This sequence encodes CAIRSSTGVMSEGWVNEQFF.

The chain recombines TRBV25-1 with TRBJ1-1, with D unresolved. V was clipped by 3 bases and J by 0 bases, with 14 bases between them. CDR3 size: 16 residues. Germline V gene sequence: CDR1 MGHDK, CDR2 SYGVNS. The CDR3 loop reads CASSDSTSLLNTEAFF. The CDR3 nucleotides are TGTGCCAGCAGTGATTCCACGTCCCTCTTGAACACTGAAGCTTTCTTT.

The rearrangement uses TRBV6-6 and TRBJ1-4, with a tentative D call TRBD1 (6 bases). Trimming took 7 bases from V and 7 from J, leaving 10 bases between them. This CDR3 spans 12 amino acids. CDR1 and CDR2 from the germline V gene are MNHNY and SVGAGI (reference sequence). The CDR3 sequence: CASTRGGEKLFF. As DNA, the CDR3 is TGTGCCAGCACCAGGGGCGGTGAAAAACTGTTTTTT.

The V call is TRBV9, the J call TRBJ2-6, with unresolved D. CDR3 length: 18 amino acids. Trimming stripped 0 bases from V and 0 bases from J, with 13 bases between. Germline V gene sequence: CDR1 SGDLS, CDR2 YYNGEE. CDR3 amino acids: CASSVEAIIPSGANVLTF. The CDR3 coding sequence is TGTGCCAGCAGCGTAGAGGCAATAATCCCCTCTGGGGCCAACGTCCTGACTTTC.